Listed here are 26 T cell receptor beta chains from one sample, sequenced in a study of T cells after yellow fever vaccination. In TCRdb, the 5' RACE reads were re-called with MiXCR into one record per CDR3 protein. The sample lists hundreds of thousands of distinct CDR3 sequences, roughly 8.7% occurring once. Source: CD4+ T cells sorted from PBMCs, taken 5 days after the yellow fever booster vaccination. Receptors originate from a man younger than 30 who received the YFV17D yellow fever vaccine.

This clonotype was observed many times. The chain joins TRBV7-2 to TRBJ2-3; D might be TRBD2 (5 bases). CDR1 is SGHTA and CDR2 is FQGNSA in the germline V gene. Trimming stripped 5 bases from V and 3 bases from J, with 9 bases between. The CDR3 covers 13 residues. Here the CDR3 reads CASSRDWTDTQYF. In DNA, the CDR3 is TGTGCCAGCAGCCGGGATTGGACAGATACGCAGTATTTT.

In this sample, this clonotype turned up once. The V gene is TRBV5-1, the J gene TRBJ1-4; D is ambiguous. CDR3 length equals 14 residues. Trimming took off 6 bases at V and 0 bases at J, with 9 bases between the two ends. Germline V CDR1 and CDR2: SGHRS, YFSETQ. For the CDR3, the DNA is TGCGCCAGCAAGTCGGGAGCAACTAATGAAAAACTGTTTTTT. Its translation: CASKSGATNEKLFF.

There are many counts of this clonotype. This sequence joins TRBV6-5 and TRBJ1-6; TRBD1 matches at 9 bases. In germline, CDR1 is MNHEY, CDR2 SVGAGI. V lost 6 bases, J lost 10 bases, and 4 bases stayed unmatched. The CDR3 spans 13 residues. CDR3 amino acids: CASRGQGESPLHF. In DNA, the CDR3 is TGTGCCAGCAGGGGACAGGGAGAATCACCCCTCCACTTT.

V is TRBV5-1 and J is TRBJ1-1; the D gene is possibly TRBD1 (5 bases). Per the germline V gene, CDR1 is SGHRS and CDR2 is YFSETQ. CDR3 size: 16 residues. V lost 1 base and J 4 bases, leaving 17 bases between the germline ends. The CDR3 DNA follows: TGCGCCAGCAGCTTGAACGGGGGTTTCCAGGGCACTGAAGCTTTCTTT. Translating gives CASSLNGGFQGTEAFF. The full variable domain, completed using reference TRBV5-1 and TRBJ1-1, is KAGVTQTPRYLIKTRGQQVTLSCSPISGHRSVSWYQQTPGQGLQFLFEYFSETQRNKGNFPGRFSGRQFSNSRSEMNVSTLELGDSALYLCASSLNGGFQGTEAFFGQGTRLTVV.

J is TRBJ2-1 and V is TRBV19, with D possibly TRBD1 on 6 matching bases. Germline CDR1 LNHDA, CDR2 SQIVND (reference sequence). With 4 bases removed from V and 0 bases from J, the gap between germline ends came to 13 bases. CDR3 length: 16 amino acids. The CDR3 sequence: CASSTYTGISYNEQFF. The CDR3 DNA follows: TGTGCCAGTAGTACTTATACAGGGATCTCCTACAATGAGCAGTTCTTC.

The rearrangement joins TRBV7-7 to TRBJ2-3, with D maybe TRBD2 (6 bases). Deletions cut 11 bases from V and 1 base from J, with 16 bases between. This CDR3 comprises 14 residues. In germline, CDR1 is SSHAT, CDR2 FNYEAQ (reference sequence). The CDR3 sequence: CAVGTGLGTDTQYF. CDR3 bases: TGTGCCGTCGGAACGGGACTGGGCACAGATACGCAGTATTTT.

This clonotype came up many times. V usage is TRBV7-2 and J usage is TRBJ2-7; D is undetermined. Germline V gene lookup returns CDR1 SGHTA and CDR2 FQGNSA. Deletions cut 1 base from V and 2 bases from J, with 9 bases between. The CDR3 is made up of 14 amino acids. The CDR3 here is CASSLGVVPYEQYV. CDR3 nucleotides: TGTGCCAGCAGCTTAGGGGTCGTTCCCTACGAGCAGTACGTC.

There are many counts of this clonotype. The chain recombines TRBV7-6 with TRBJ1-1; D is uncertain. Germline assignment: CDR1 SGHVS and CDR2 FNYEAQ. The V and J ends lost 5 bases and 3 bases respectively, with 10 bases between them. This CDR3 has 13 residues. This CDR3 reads CASSKGLYTEAFF. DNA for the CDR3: TGTGCCAGCAGCAAAGGTCTTTACACTGAAGCTTTCTTT.

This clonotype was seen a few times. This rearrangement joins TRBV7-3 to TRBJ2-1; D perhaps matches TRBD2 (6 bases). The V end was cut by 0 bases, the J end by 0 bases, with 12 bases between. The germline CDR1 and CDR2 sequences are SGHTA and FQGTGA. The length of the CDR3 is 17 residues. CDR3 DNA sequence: TGTGCCAGCAGCTTAACCGGGACTTCTAGCTCCTACAATGAGCAGTTCTTC. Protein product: CASSLTGTSSSYNEQFF.

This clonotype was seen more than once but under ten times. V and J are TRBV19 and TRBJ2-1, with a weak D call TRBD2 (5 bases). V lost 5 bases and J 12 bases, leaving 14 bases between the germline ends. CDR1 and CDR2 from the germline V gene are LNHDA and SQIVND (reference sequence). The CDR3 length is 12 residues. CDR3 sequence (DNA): TGTGCCAGTAGTCCCTCACTAGGAGGGCAGTTCTTC. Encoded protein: CASSPSLGGQFF.

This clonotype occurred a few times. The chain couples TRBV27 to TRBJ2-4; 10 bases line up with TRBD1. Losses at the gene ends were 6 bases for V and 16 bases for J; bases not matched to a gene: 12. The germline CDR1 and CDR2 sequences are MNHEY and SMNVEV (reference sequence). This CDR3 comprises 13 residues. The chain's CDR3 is CASRLSRGQGEYF. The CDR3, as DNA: TGTGCCAGCAGACTTTCTCGAGGACAGGGGGAATACTTC.

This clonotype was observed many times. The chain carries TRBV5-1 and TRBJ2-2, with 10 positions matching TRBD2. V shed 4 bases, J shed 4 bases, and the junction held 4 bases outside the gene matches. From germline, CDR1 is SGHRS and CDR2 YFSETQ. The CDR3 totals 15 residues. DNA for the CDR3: TGCGCCAGCAGCCAAACTAGCGGGGCCACCGGGGAGCTGTTTTTT. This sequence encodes CASSQTSGATGELFF.

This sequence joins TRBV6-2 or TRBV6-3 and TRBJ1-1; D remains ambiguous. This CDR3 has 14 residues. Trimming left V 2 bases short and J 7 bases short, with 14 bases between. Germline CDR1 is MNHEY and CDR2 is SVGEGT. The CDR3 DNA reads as TGTGCCAGCAGTTACCGGCCAGGATATTATGAAGCTTTCTTT. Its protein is CASSYRPGYYEAFF.

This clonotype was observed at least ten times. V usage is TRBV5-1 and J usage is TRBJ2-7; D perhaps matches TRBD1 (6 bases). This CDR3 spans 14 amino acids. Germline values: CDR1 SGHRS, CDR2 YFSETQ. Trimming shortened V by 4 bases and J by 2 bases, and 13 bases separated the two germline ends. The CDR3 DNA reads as TGCGCCAGCAGCCTCGACAGGTTTCCCTACGAGCAGTACGTC. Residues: CASSLDRFPYEQYV.

DNA of the CDR3: TGTGCCATCGCAGGGGGCTCCTACGAGCAGTACTTC. This encodes CAIAGGSYEQYF. The chain links TRBV10-3 to TRBJ2-7; 7 bases are a match to TRBD1. Germline V gene data show CDR1 as ENHRY and CDR2 as SYGVKD. The CDR3 is 12 amino acids. Trimming cost V 8 bases and J 0 bases; bases outside gene matches: 1.

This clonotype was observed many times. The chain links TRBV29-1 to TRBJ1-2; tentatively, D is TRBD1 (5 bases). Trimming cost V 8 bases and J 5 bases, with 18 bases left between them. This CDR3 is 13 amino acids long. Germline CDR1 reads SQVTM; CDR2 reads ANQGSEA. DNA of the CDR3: TGCAGCACCGCGTGGGCGGGGGGATATGGCTACACCTTC. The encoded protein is CSTAWAGGYGYTF. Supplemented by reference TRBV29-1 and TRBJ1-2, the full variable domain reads SAVISQKPSRDICQRGTSLTIQCQVDSQVTMMFWYRQQPGQSLTLIATANQGSEATYESGFVIDKFPISRPNLTFSTLTVSNMSPEDSSIYLCSTAWAGGYGYTFGSGTRLTVV.

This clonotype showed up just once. The CDR3 reads CASRLGRVTEAFF. The CDR3 DNA reads as TGTGCCAGCAGGCTAGGGAGGGTAACTGAAGCTTTCTTT. V and J are TRBV25-1 and TRBJ1-1, with D hard to call. There are 13 residues in the CDR3. Germline CDR1 is MGHDK and CDR2 is SYGVNS. V was trimmed by 6 bases and J by 5 bases, leaving 13 bases between them.

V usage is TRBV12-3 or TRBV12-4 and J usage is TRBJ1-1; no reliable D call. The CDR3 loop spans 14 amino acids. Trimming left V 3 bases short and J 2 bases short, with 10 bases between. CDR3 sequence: CASSFREANTEAFF. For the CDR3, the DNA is TGTGCCAGCAGTTTCCGGGAGGCTAACACTGAAGCTTTCTTT.

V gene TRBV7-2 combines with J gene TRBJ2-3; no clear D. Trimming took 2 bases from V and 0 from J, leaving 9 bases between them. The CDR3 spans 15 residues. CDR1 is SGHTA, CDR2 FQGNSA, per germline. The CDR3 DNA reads TGTGCCAGCAGCTTACCCACTGCTAGCACAGATACGCAGTATTTT. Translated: CASSLPTASTDTQYF.

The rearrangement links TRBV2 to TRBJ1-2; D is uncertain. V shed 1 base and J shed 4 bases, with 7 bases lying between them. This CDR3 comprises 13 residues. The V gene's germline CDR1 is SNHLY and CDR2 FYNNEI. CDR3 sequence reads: CASSEDGVYGYTF. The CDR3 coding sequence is TGTGCCAGCAGTGAAGACGGGGTCTATGGCTACACCTTC.

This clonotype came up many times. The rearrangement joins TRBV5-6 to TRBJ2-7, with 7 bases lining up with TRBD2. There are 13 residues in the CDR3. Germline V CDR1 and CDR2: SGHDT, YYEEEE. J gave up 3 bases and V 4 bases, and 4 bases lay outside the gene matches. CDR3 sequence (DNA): TGTGCCAGCAGCCTAGGACTAGACTACGAGCAGTACGTC. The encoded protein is CASSLGLDYEQYV.

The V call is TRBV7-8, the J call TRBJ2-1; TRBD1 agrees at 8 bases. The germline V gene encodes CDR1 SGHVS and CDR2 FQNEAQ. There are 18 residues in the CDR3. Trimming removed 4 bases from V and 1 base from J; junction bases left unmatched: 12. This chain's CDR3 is CASSWTAGTGRSYNEQFF. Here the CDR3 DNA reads TGTGCCAGCAGCTGGACGGCAGGGACAGGCAGATCCTACAATGAGCAGTTCTTC.

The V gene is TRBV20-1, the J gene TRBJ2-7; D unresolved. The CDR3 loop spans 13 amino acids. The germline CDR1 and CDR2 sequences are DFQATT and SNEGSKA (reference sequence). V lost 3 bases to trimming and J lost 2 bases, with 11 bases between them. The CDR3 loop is CSASNSRTYEQYF. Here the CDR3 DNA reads TGCAGTGCTAGTAACTCAAGAACCTACGAGCAGTACTTC.

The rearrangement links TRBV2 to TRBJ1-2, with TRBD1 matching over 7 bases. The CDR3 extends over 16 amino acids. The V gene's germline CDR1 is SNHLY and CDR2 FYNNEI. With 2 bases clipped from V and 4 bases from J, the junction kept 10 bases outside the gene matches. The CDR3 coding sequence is TGTGCCAGCAGTGAAAACTCGGACAGGTCATCCTATGGCTACACCTTC. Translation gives CASSENSDRSSYGYTF.

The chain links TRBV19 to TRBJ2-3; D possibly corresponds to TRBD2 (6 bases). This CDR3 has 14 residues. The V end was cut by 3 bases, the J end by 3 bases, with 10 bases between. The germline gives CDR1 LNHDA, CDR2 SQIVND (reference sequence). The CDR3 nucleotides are TGTGCCAGTAGTATCGGGAGATATACAGATACGCAGTATTTT. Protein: CASSIGRYTDTQYF.

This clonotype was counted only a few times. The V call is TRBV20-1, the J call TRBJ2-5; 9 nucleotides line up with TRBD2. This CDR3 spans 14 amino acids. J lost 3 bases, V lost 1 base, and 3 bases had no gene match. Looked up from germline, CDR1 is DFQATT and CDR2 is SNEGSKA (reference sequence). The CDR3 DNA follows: TGCAGTGCTAGAGTCGTAGCGGGGGAAGAGACCCAGTACTTC. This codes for CSARVVAGEETQYF.